The 32 T cell receptor beta chains listed next were all sequenced from one sample in a study of shared clonotypes between healthy human individuals. Only in-frame clones appear in the TCRdb table, and some are missing; sequencing was by immunoSEQ multiplex PCR. Found here are a few million clones, about 94% of them singletons; the top ten hold around 0.13%. Sequenced input: naive CD4+ T cells sorted from blood. Indicated subset: CD45RA+ positively selected. These receptors originate from a man between 18 and 29 years old in good health.

The genes are TRBV5-1 and TRBJ2-2; the D gene is possibly TRBD2 (5 bases). CDR1 and CDR2 (germline): SGHRS, YFSETQ. The length of the CDR3 is 12 residues. Trimming removed 3 bases from V and 7 bases from J, with 7 bases in between. The CDR3 reads CASSSEVGELFF. The DNA for the CDR3 is TGCGCCAGCAGCTCGGAGGTCGGGGAGCTGTTTTTT.

This CDR3 is CASSGQRQHYGYTF. The CDR3 bases are TGTGCCAGTAGTGGCCAAAGACAGCACTATGGCTACACCTTC. This chain links TRBV19 with TRBJ1-2, with TRBD1 as a possible D gene (5 bases). This CDR3 is built from 14 residues. Germline V gene lookup returns CDR1 LNHDA and CDR2 SQIVND (reference sequence). V lost 5 bases and J lost 3, with 13 bases in between.

This chain connects TRBV6-6 to TRBJ2-3; no definite D call. The V end lost 8 bases, the J end lost 0 bases, and 9 bases lay between the germline ends. Germline-derived CDR1 and CDR2 are MNHNY and SVGAGI (reference sequence). The length of the CDR3 is 13 residues. CDR3: CASGIPSTDTQYF. Here the CDR3 DNA reads TGTGCCAGCGGAATCCCTAGCACAGATACGCAGTATTTT.

V gene TRBV27 combines with J gene TRBJ2-2; the match to TRBD2 covers 11 bases. CDR1 MNHEY and CDR2 SMNVEV come from the germline V gene (reference sequence). There are 18 residues in the CDR3. Trimming removed 5 bases from V and 1 base from J; junction bases left unmatched: 9. CDR3 DNA sequence: TGTGCCAGCAGTCCGACATCCGGGACTAGCGGGAACACCGGGGAGCTGTTTTTT. It specifies CASSPTSGTSGNTGELFF.

V gene TRBV6-5 combines with J gene TRBJ2-7; 13 bases are a match to TRBD2. V shed 5 bases, J shed 4 bases, and the junction held 2 bases outside the gene matches. From germline, CDR1 is MNHEY and CDR2 SVGAGI. The CDR3 length is 14 residues. This CDR3 reads CASSQTSGRYEQYF. DNA for the CDR3: TGTGCCAGCAGTCAGACTAGCGGGAGGTACGAGCAGTACTTC.

The chain carries TRBV7-9 and TRBJ2-5, with D perhaps matching TRBD1 (5 bases). Germline V CDR1 and CDR2: SEHNR, FQNEAQ (reference sequence). The CDR3 loop spans 13 amino acids. V was trimmed by 8 bases and J by 3 bases, leaving 13 bases between them. CDR3 sequence (DNA): TGTGCCAGCGGCCATCGCAGGGAAGAGACCCAGTACTTC. This gives the protein CASGHRREETQYF.

This sequence joins TRBV5-1 and TRBJ2-5, with D perhaps TRBD2 (7 bases). The CDR3 consists of 15 residues. V lost 1 base and J lost 1, with 11 bases in between. Germline CDR1 and CDR2: SGHRS and YFSETQ. The CDR3 DNA reads TGCGCCAGCAGCTTGCGGGGGGCTAGCCAAGAGACCCAGTACTTC. This encodes CASSLRGASQETQYF. Full variable domain (outside the CDR3, taken from reference TRBV5-1 and TRBJ2-5): KAGVTQTPRYLIKTRGQQVTLSCSPISGHRSVSWYQQTPGQGLQFLFEYFSETQRNKGNFPGRFSGRQFSNSRSEMNVSTLELGDSALYLCASSLRGASQETQYFGPGTRLLVL.

The V call is TRBV5-1, the J call TRBJ2-3, with a weak D call TRBD1 (6 bases). The CDR3 extends over 17 amino acids. Per the germline V gene, CDR1 is SGHRS and CDR2 is YFSETQ. Trimming removed 0 bases at V and 6 bases at J, with 20 bases between. The CDR3 bases are TGCGCCAGCAGCTTGGTCGGGTTGGGCCTCCAGGGGGATACGCAGTATTTT. Translated: CASSLVGLGLQGDTQYF.

This chain connects TRBV18 to TRBJ1-5; 10 bases line up with TRBD1. The CDR3 totals 14 residues. J lost 8 bases, V lost 3 bases, and 4 bases had no gene match. The germline CDR1 and CDR2 sequences are KGHSH and LQKENI. This CDR3 is CASSPRQGAEPQHF. In DNA, the CDR3 is TGTGCCAGCTCACCCCGACAGGGGGCCGAGCCCCAGCATTTT.

The rearrangement joins TRBV28 to TRBJ2-4, with D maybe TRBD2 (5 bases). This CDR3 spans 14 amino acids. Trimming stripped 7 bases from V and 7 bases from J, with 17 bases between. Germline V lookup: CDR1 MDHEN, CDR2 SYDVKM. The DNA of the CDR3 is TGTGCCAGCAACCCGCCAGGACTCAACAACATTCAGTACTTC. Its translation: CASNPPGLNNIQYF.

The chain has TRBV6-1 and TRBJ2-7; tentative D call: TRBD1 (5 bases). The CDR3 sequence is 13 residues long. Looked up from germline, CDR1 is MNHNS and CDR2 is SASEGT. Trimming shortened V by 8 bases and J by 4 bases, and 15 bases separated the two germline ends. The CDR3 sequence is CASSHTGTYEQYF. The CDR3, as DNA: TGTGCCAGCTCCCACACAGGAACGTACGAGCAGTACTTC.

The chain combines TRBV6-1 with TRBJ1-2; D is perhaps TRBD1 (5 bases). The germline V gene encodes CDR1 MNHNS and CDR2 SASEGT. Between the trimmed V and J ends, which lost 4 bases and 2 bases, there was a span of 11 bases. CDR3 length: 14 residues. CDR3 nucleotide sequence: TGTGCCAGCAGTGGAGGGGAGTTCAACTATGGCTACACCTTC. Encoded protein: CASSGGEFNYGYTF.

J is TRBJ2-5 and V is TRBV5-1; a possible D gene is TRBD2 (5 bases). Germline assignment: CDR1 SGHRS and CDR2 YFSETQ. The CDR3 spans 14 residues. V lost 0 bases and J 2 bases, leaving 8 bases between the germline ends. In DNA form, the CDR3 reads TGCGCCAGCAGCTTGGAATTAGCGCAAGAGACCCAGTACTTC. It yields the protein CASSLELAQETQYF.

This clone was seen a single time. The rearrangement links TRBV18 to TRBJ1-2, with D unresolved. The CDR3 sequence is 17 residues long. V was clipped by 3 bases and J by 4 bases, with 21 bases between them. CDR1 is KGHSH and CDR2 is LQKENI in the germline V gene. CDR3 sequence reads: CASSPSEGGSGGYGYTF. The CDR3 nucleotides are TGTGCCAGCTCACCCTCAGAGGGTGGATCGGGAGGCTATGGCTACACCTTC.

The J gene is TRBJ2-7, the V gene TRBV7-9; 12 bases align to TRBD2. V was clipped by 5 bases and J by 0 bases; unmatched bases: 5. The CDR3 extends over 16 amino acids. Germline CDR1 SEHNR, CDR2 FQNEAQ (reference sequence). This CDR3 is CASSPRTSGISYEQYF. In nucleotides, the CDR3 is TGTGCCAGCAGCCCGCGGACTAGCGGGATCTCCTACGAGCAGTACTTC.

The chain couples TRBV7-2 to TRBJ2-1, with TRBD1 matching over 9 bases. Germline CDR1 is SGHTA and CDR2 is FQGNSA. With 2 bases clipped from V and 9 bases from J, the junction kept 8 bases outside the gene matches. The CDR3 contains 15 residues. CDR3: CASSLSQGALSEQFF. CDR3 DNA: TGTGCCAGCAGCTTATCACAGGGGGCGCTCAGTGAGCAGTTCTTC.

The gene calls are TRBV23-1 and TRBJ2-1, with 13 bases matching TRBD2. TRBV23-1 is flagged as an ORF with uncertain function. The CDR3 spans 17 residues. J lost 7 bases, V lost 3 bases, and 9 bases had no gene match. CDR3 bases: TGCGCCAGCAGTCAGTCCACCGGGACTAGCGGGGAAAATGAGCAGTTCTTC. This gives the protein CASSQSTGTSGENEQFF.

On this clone: Other DNA sequences from this sample encode an identical CDR3 as well. The chain employs TRBV6-6 and TRBJ1-1; 8 bases fit TRBD1. V lost 2 bases to trimming and J lost 4 bases; unmatched junction nucleotides: 6. In germline, CDR1 is MNHNY, CDR2 SVGAGI (reference sequence). The CDR3 spans 15 residues. This CDR3 reads CASSYPGQGGTEAFF. Here the CDR3 DNA reads TGTGCCAGCAGTTACCCTGGACAGGGAGGCACTGAAGCTTTCTTT.

The J gene is TRBJ2-1, the V gene TRBV5-1; 9 bases map to TRBD2. This CDR3 spans 15 amino acids. The germline V gene encodes CDR1 SGHRS and CDR2 YFSETQ. Germline trimming cut 0 bases from V and 6 bases from J; bases unmatched to any gene: 4. The CDR3 reads CASSLVAGGGNEQFF. Here the CDR3 DNA reads TGCGCCAGCAGCTTGGTCGCGGGAGGGGGCAATGAGCAGTTCTTC.

This clone came up once. In DNA form, the CDR3 reads TGCGCCAGCGGAACAGGGGGGGCTGGAAACACCATATATTTT. Translation: CASGTGGAGNTIYF. The chain employs TRBV5-1 and TRBJ1-3; 8 bases align to TRBD1. Germline V lookup: CDR1 SGHRS, CDR2 YFSETQ. The CDR3 sequence is 14 residues long. After removal of 7 bases from V and 2 bases from J, the junction contained 5 bases not matched to a gene.

J is TRBJ2-5 and V is TRBV27; D gene ambiguous. CDR1 and CDR2 (germline): MNHEY, SMNVEV (reference sequence). The CDR3 contains 11 residues. V shed 3 bases and J shed 6 bases, with 5 bases lying between them. CDR3 protein: CASSLGKTQYF. CDR3 DNA: TGTGCCAGCAGTTTGGGAAAGACCCAGTACTTC.

The V and J genes are TRBV27 and TRBJ1-1; D perhaps matches TRBD1 (6 bases). Trimming took off 6 bases at V and 8 bases at J, with 13 bases between the two ends. Germline CDR1 reads MNHEY; CDR2 reads SMNVEV (reference sequence). The CDR3 totals 12 residues. The CDR3 region has the DNA TGTGCCAGCAGAGGAAATGACAGGGAAGCTTTCTTT. It yields the protein CASRGNDREAFF.

J is TRBJ2-7 and V is TRBV7-8; 10 nucleotides match TRBD2. V trimming: 5 bases; J trimming: 0 bases; junction bases outside the gene matches: 10. Germline V lookup: CDR1 SGHVS, CDR2 FQNEAQ. This CDR3 is built from 17 residues. CDR3 sequence reads: CASSGLAEPFNSYEQYF. CDR3 DNA sequence: TGTGCCAGCAGCGGACTAGCGGAGCCGTTTAACTCCTACGAGCAGTACTTC. Supplemented by reference TRBV7-8 and TRBJ2-7, the full variable domain reads GAGVSQSPRYKVAKRGQDVALRCDPISGHVSLFWYQQALGQGPEFLTYFQNEAQLDKSGLPSDRFFAERPEGSVSTLKIQRTQQEDSAVYLCASSGLAEPFNSYEQYFGPGTRLTVT.

This chain connects TRBV30 to TRBJ1-3; 9 bases line up with TRBD1. The CDR3 spans 16 residues. V was clipped by 3 bases and J by 3 bases; unmatched bases: 9. Per the germline V gene, CDR1 is GTSNPN and CDR2 is SVGIG (reference sequence). The CDR3 is CAWSPGQGGFGNTIYF. The CDR3 DNA is TGTGCCTGGAGCCCGGGACAGGGAGGTTTTGGAAACACCATATATTTT.

The chain has TRBV5-1 and TRBJ2-7, with D maybe TRBD1 (6 bases). The germline CDR1 and CDR2 sequences are SGHRS and YFSETQ. V lost 5 bases, J lost 0 bases, and 12 bases lay in between. CDR3 size: 14 residues. CDR3 nucleotide sequence: TGCGCCAGCAGAACAAACAGGGACTCCTACGAGCAGTACTTC. This sequence encodes CASRTNRDSYEQYF.

V usage is TRBV10-3 and J usage is TRBJ2-5, with a tentative D call TRBD2 (6 bases). Germline assignment: CDR1 ENHRY and CDR2 SYGVKD. There are 13 residues in the CDR3. The V gene lost 9 bases and the J gene lost 0 bases, with 11 bases spanning the gap. The CDR3 protein is CAIGRGYQETQYF. The CDR3 coding sequence is TGTGCCATTGGACGGGGGTACCAAGAGACCCAGTACTTC.

This rearrangement joins TRBV5-5 to TRBJ2-3, with 9 bases identical to TRBD2. With V trimmed by 0 bases and J by 1 base, 3 bases remained unmatched. Germline-derived CDR1 and CDR2 are SGHKS and YYEKEE (reference sequence). The CDR3 totals 16 residues. CDR3 region: CASSLVVAGGTDTQYF. DNA of the CDR3: TGTGCCAGCAGCTTGGTAGTAGCGGGGGGCACAGATACGCAGTATTTT. The full variable domain, in which reference TRBV5-5 and TRBJ2-3 provide the parts outside the CDR3, is DAGVTQSPTHLIKTRGQQVTLRCSPISGHKSVSWYQQVLGQGPQFIFQYYEKEERGRGNFPDRFSARQFPNYSSELNVNALLLGDSALYLCASSLVVAGGTDTQYFGPGTRLTVL.

About this clone: This same CDR3 is encoded by further DNA sequences in the sample. CDR3 DNA sequence: TGTGCCAGCTCACCCCTAGCGGGCACAGATACGCAGTATTTT. It specifies CASSPLAGTDTQYF. The chain uses TRBV18 and TRBJ2-3, with 7 bases that match TRBD2. The CDR3 totals 14 residues. Losses at the gene ends were 3 bases for V and 1 base for J; bases not matched to a gene: 1. Germline V gives CDR1 KGHSH, CDR2 LQKENI.

The CDR3 reads CASSDSLPGTDTQYF. CDR3 sequence (DNA): TGTGCCAGCAGTGATAGTCTTCCTGGCACAGATACGCAGTATTTT. The chain recombines TRBV2 with TRBJ2-3; D unclear. Per the germline V gene, CDR1 is SNHLY and CDR2 is FYNNEI. The CDR3 spans 15 residues. V lost 3 bases and J 1 base, leaving 11 bases between the germline ends.

V usage is TRBV5-5 and J usage is TRBJ1-2; D unresolved. This CDR3 spans 13 amino acids. Trimming removed 0 bases from V and 4 bases from J, with 7 bases in between. Germline CDR1 is SGHKS and CDR2 is YYEKEE (reference sequence). The CDR3 nucleotides read TGTGCCAGCAGCTTGGTCGACGCCTATGGCTACACCTTC. Residues: CASSLVDAYGYTF. Combining the CDR3 with reference TRBV5-5 and TRBJ1-2 gives the whole variable domain DAGVTQSPTHLIKTRGQQVTLRCSPISGHKSVSWYQQVLGQGPQFIFQYYEKEERGRGNFPDRFSARQFPNYSSELNVNALLLGDSALYLCASSLVDAYGYTFGSGTRLTVV.

A word on this clone: Other DNA sequences in this specimen translate into the identical CDR3. The chain carries TRBV5-1 and TRBJ2-7, with TRBD1 as a possible D gene (5 bases). Trimming shortened V by 0 bases and J by 2 bases, and 9 bases separated the two germline ends. Germline V gene data show CDR1 as SGHRS and CDR2 as YFSETQ. The CDR3 totals 14 residues. The DNA of the CDR3 is TGCGCCAGCAGCTTGGGACAGAGTCCCTACGAGCAGTACTTC. This translates into CASSLGQSPYEQYF.

This clone is a singleton in its sample. This sequence joins TRBV30 and TRBJ2-3; 8 bases map to TRBD2. Germline CDR1 reads GTSNPN; CDR2 reads SVGIG (reference sequence). CDR3 size: 15 residues. The ends lost 3 bases at V and 3 bases at J; junction bases unmatched: 8. CDR3 DNA: TGTGCCTGGAGATCAGCGGGAGTTCCTACAGATACGCAGTATTTT. As protein: CAWRSAGVPTDTQYF.